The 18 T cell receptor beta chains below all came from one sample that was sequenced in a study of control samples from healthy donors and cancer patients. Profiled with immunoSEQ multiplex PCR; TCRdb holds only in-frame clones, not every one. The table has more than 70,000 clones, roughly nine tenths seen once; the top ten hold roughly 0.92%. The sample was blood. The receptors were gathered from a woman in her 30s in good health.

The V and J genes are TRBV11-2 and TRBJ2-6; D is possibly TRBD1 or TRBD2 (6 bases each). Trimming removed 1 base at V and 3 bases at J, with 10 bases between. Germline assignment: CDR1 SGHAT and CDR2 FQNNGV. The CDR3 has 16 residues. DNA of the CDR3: TGTGCCAGCAGCTTAGGAGGGGGGTTTGGGGCCAACGTCCTGACTTTC. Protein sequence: CASSLGGGFGANVLTF. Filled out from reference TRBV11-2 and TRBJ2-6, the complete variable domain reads EAGVAQSPRYKIIEKRQSVAFWCNPISGHATLYWYQQILGQGPKLLIQFQNNGVVDDSQLPKDRFSAERLKGVDSTLKIQPAKLEDSAVYLCASSLGGGFGANVLTFGAGSRLTVL.

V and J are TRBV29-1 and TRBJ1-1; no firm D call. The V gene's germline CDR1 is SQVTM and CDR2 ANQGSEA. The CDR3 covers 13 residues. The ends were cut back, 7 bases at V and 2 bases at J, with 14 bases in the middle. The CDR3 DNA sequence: TGCAGCGCCGTGACGCGGGCAAACACTGAAGCTTTCTTT. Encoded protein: CSAVTRANTEAFF.

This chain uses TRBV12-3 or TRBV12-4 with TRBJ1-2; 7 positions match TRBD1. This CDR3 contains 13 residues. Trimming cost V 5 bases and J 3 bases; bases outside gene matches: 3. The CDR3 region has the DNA TGTGCCAGCAGTGCTCAGGGGGACTATGGCTACACCTTC. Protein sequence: CASSAQGDYGYTF.

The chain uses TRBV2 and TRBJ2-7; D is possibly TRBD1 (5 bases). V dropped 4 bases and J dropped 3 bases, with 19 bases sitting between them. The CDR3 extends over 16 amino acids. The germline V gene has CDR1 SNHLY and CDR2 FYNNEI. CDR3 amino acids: CASSGAPPLGLYEQYF. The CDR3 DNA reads TGTGCCAGCAGTGGAGCGCCGCCCTTGGGGCTCTACGAGCAGTACTTC. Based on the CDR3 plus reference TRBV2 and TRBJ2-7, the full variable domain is EPEVTQTPSHQVTQMGQEVILRCVPISNHLYFYWYRQILGQKVEFLVSFYNNEISEKSEIFDDQFSVERPDGSNFTLKIRSTKLEDSAMYFCASSGAPPLGLYEQYFGPGTRLTVT.

The CDR3 sequence: CASSQGTVDNSPLHF. The CDR3, as DNA: TGTGCCAGCAGCCAAGGGACAGTGGATAATTCACCCCTCCACTTT. This chain joins TRBV3-1 (or the pseudogene TRBV3-2) and TRBJ1-6; possibly TRBD1 for D (6 bases). Trimming removed 1 base from V and 5 bases from J, with 9 bases in between. Germline-derived CDR1 and CDR2 are LGHDT and YNNKEL (reference sequence). This CDR3 has 15 residues.

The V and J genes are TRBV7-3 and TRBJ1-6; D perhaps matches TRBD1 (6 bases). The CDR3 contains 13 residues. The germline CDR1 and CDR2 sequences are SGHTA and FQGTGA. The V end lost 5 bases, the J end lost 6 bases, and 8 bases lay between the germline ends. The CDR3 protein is CASSIQGNSPLHF. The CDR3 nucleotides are TGTGCCAGCAGCATACAGGGTAATTCACCCCTCCACTTT.

In DNA, the CDR3 is TGTGCCAGCAGTCGGGACAGGGGATCCTACGAGCAGTACTTC. This translates into CASSRDRGSYEQYF. This chain connects TRBV2 to TRBJ2-7; 10 bases agree with TRBD1. This CDR3 has 14 amino acids. The germline V gene encodes CDR1 SNHLY and CDR2 FYNNEI. V lost 5 bases, J lost 1 base, and 2 bases stayed unmatched.

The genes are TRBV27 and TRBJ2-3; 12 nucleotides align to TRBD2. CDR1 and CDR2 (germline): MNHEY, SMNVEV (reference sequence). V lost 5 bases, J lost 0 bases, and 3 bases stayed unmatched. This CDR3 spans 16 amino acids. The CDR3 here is CASSPGTSGSTDTQYF. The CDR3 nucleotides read TGTGCCAGCAGTCCCGGGACTAGCGGGAGCACAGATACGCAGTATTTT.

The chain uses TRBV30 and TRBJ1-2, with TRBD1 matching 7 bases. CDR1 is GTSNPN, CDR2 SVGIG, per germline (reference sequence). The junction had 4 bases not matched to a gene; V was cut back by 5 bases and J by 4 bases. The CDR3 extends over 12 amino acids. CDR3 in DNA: TGTGCCTGGGCAACAGGGGTCTATGGCTACACCTTC. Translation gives CAWATGVYGYTF.

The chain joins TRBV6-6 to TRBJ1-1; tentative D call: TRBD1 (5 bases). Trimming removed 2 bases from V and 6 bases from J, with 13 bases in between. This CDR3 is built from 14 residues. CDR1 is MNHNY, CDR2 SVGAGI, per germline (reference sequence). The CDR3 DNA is TGTGCCAGCAGTTACGAAGGGACTTTCCCTGAAGCTTTCTTT. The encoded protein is CASSYEGTFPEAFF.

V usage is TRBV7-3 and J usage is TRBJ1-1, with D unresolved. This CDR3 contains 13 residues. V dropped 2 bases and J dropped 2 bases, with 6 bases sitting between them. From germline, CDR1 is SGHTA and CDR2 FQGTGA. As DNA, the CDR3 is TGTGCCAGCAGCTTAGACTTAAACACTGAAGCTTTCTTT. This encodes CASSLDLNTEAFF. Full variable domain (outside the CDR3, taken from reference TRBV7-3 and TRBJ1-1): GAGVSQTPSNKVTEKGKYVELRCDPISGHTALYWYRQSLGQGPEFLIYFQGTGAADDSGLPNDRFFAVRPEGSVSTLKIQRTERGDSAVYLCASSLDLNTEAFFGQGTRLTVV.

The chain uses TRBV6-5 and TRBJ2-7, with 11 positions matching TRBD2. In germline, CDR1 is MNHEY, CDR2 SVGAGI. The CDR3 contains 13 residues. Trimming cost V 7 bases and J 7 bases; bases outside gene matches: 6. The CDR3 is CASNRLAGQEQYF. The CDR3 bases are TGTGCCAGCAATAGACTAGCGGGGCAAGAGCAGTACTTC.

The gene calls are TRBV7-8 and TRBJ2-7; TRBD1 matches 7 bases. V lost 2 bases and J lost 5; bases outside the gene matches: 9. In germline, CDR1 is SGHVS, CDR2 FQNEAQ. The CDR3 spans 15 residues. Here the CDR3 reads CASSLTPDRVHEQYF. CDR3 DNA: TGTGCCAGCAGCTTAACCCCCGACAGGGTCCACGAGCAGTACTTC. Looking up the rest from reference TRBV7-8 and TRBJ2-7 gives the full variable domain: GAGVSQSPRYKVAKRGQDVALRCDPISGHVSLFWYQQALGQGPEFLTYFQNEAQLDKSGLPSDRFFAERPEGSVSTLKIQRTQQEDSAVYLCASSLTPDRVHEQYFGPGTRLTVT.

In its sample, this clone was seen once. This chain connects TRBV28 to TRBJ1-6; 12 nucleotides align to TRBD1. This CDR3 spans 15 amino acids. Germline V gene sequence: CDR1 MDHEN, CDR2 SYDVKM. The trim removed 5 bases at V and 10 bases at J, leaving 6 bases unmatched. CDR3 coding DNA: TGTGCCAGCAGTCTCGGGACAGGGGGCGGATCACCCCTCCACTTT. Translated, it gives CASSLGTGGGSPLHF. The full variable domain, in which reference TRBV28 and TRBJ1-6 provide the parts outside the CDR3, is DVKVTQSSRYLVKRTGEKVFLECVQDMDHENMFWYRQDPGLGLRLIYFSYDVKMKEKGDIPEGYSVSREKKERFSLILESASTNQTSMYLCASSLGTGGGSPLHFGNGTRLTVT.

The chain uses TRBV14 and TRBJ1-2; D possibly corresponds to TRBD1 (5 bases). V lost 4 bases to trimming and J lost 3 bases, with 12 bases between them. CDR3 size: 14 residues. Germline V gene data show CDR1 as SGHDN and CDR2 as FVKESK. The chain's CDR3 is CASSPGTVHYGYTF. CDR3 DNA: TGTGCCAGCAGCCCTGGGACGGTGCACTATGGCTACACCTTC.

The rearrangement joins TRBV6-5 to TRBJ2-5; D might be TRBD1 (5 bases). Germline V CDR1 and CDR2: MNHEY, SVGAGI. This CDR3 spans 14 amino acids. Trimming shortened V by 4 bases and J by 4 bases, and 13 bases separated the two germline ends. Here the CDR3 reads CASSWVPGSETQYF. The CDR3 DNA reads TGTGCCAGCAGTTGGGTTCCAGGGTCAGAGACCCAGTACTTC.

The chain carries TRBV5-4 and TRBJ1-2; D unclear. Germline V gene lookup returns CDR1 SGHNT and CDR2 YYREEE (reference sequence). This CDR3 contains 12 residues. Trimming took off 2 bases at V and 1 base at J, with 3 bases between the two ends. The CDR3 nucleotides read TGTGCCAGCAGCTTAGATAACTATGGCTACACCTTC. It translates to CASSLDNYGYTF. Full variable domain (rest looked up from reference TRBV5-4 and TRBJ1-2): ETGVTQSPTHLIKTRGQQVTLRCSSQSGHNTVSWYQQALGQGPQFIFQYYREEENGRGNFPPRFSGLQFPNYSSELNVNALELDDSALYLCASSLDNYGYTFGSGTRLTVV.

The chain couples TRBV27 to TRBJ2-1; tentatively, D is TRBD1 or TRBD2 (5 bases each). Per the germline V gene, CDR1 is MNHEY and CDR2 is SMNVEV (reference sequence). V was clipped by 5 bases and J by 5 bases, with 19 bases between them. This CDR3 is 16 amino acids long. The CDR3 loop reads CASSITGARVDNEQFF. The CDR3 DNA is TGTGCCAGCAGTATTACCGGGGCTAGAGTCGACAATGAGCAGTTCTTC.